A single sample is the source of the 9 T cell receptor beta chains below, sequenced in a study of cytomegalovirus exposure and HLA in healthy donors. In the PCR, 60 Vbeta and 13 Jbeta primers were used. The assay was immunoSEQ multiplex PCR, and TCRdb's table has in-frame clones only and misses some. The table has under 200,000 clones, over 70% seen once; the top ten hold 3.5% to 4%. The sequencing sample was made of PBMCs. The receptors stem from a man aged 50-60 years in good health and CMV-seronegative.

The chain couples TRBV21-1 to TRBJ1-1; whether TRBD1, the table's D call, matches the DNA was not checked. TRBV21-1 is a recognized pseudogene. The CDR3 is 14 amino acids. The CDR3 here is CASSNGDNYTEAFF. CDR3 coding DNA: TGTGCCAGCAGCAACGGGGACAATTACACTGAAGCTTTCTTT.

V is TRBV6-1 and J is TRBJ1-1; TRBD1 matches at 8 bases. Germline V CDR1 and CDR2: MNHNS, SASEGT. The CDR3 sequence is 14 residues long. The J segment lost 4 bases and the V segment lost 6 bases, leaving 7 bases of the junction unmatched. In DNA form, the CDR3 reads TGTGCCAGCAGACTGACAGGGGAGGGCACTGAAGCTTTCTTT. Translating it yields CASRLTGEGTEAFF.

This chain connects TRBV2 to TRBJ2-1, with TRBD2 matching over 7 bases. The germline V gene encodes CDR1 SNHLY and CDR2 FYNNEI. V dropped 10 bases and J dropped 7; count of bases not matched to a gene: 4. This CDR3 region has 11 residues. The chain's CDR3 is CATRLANEQFF. For the CDR3, the DNA is TGTGCCACCAGACTAGCAAATGAGCAGTTCTTC.

The chain has TRBV18 and TRBJ1-2; D gene unclear. This CDR3 is built from 16 residues. Trimming shortened V by 3 bases and J by 6 bases, and 20 bases separated the two germline ends. The V gene's germline CDR1 is KGHSH and CDR2 LQKENI. The CDR3 DNA sequence: TGTGCCAGCTCACCTCCGGTCGGGGTAGGGTTCAATGGCTACACCTTC. It encodes CASSPPVGVGFNGYTF.

This chain joins TRBV27 and TRBJ1-2; 7 bases are shared with TRBD1. V trimming: 4 bases; J trimming: 7 bases; junction bases outside the gene matches: 6. Germline V lookup: CDR1 MNHEY, CDR2 SMNVEV (reference sequence). This CDR3 is built from 13 residues. The CDR3 protein is CASSYTGDTGYTF. CDR3 coding DNA: TGTGCCAGCAGTTACACAGGGGACACTGGCTACACCTTC.

This chain joins TRBV30 and TRBJ2-4; D gene ambiguous. The V gene lost 2 bases and the J gene lost 3 bases, with 11 bases spanning the gap. This CDR3 is 14 amino acids long. Germline V CDR1 and CDR2: GTSNPN, SVGIG (reference sequence). As DNA, the CDR3 is TGTGCCTGGAGTCCCACGACTGGCAAAAACATTCAGTACTTC. Its protein is CAWSPTTGKNIQYF.

CDR3 bases: TGTGCCAGCAGCGTAGGGGACAGGGGGGGATACGAGCAGTACTTC. Its protein product is CASSVGDRGGYEQYF. This rearrangement joins TRBV9 to TRBJ2-7, with TRBD1 matching 11 bases. The CDR3 covers 15 residues. Germline CDR1 and CDR2: SGDLS and YYNGEE. The junction had 3 bases not matched to a gene; V was cut back by 0 bases and J by 4 bases.

The chain couples TRBV6-5 to TRBJ2-5; possible D gene TRBD1, 5 bases. CDR3 length: 13 amino acids. Trimming removed 7 bases at V and 7 bases at J, with 16 bases between. CDR1 is MNHEY, CDR2 SVGAGI, per germline. The CDR3 DNA sequence: TGTGCCAGCATCTTCATGGGGCCTGGGACCCAGTACTTC. This sequence encodes CASIFMGPGTQYF.

V usage is TRBV6-6 and J usage is TRBJ1-2; TRBD1 is a possible D gene (5 bases). Deletions cut 6 bases from V and 8 bases from J, with 22 bases between. Germline CDR1 and CDR2: MNHNY and SVGAGI (reference sequence). The CDR3 extends over 15 amino acids. CDR3 in amino acids: CASRTRTRSGIGYTF. DNA for the CDR3: TGTGCCAGCAGGACACGCACCCGATCAGGGATAGGCTACACCTTC.